This is a list of T cell receptor beta chains from one sample in a study of cytotoxic CD8 clonotypes in ibrutinib-treated CLL. The table came from immunoSEQ multiplex PCR; TCRdb's copy has only in-frame clones and leaves some out. The sample includes about 25,000 clones, roughly two thirds seen only once; the top ten take 51%. The material was PBMCs, obtained at disease progression, from a patient treated with ibrutinib. These receptors all stem from a human donor with chronic lymphocytic leukemia. Each CDR3 is given with its conserved first and last residue. Fields, in order: D gene, clone size, CDR3 length, J gene, V gene, CDR3 DNA, CDR3 protein. A D gene is named only where the DNA matches it firmly. Clone size is shown for a subset of rows, as once, few, many or a class of expanded clone.

d_call: .; clone_size: once; cdr3_length: 15; j_call: TRBJ1-3; v_call: TRBV7-8; cdr3_nt: TGTGCCAGCAGCTCGATCGAAAGCTCTGGAAACACCATATATTTT; cdr3_aa: CASSSIESSGNTIYF
d_call: .; clone_size: .; cdr3_length: 14; j_call: TRBJ2-7; v_call: TRBV27; cdr3_nt: TGTGCCAGCAGTTTACTGGACACCTCCTACGAGCAGTACTTC; cdr3_aa: CASSLLDTSYEQYF
d_call: TRBD1; clone_size: .; cdr3_length: 15; j_call: TRBJ1-5; v_call: TRBV19; cdr3_nt: TGTGCCAGTAGTATAGCGGGACAGGGGCGGCAGCCCCAGCATTTT; cdr3_aa: CASSIAGQGRQPQHF
d_call: TRBD1; clone_size: .; cdr3_length: 15; j_call: TRBJ1-2; v_call: TRBV9; cdr3_nt: TGTGCCAGCAGCCTCGGGACAGGGGCTTCCTATGGCTACACCTTC; cdr3_aa: CASSLGTGASYGYTF
d_call: .; clone_size: .; cdr3_length: 12; j_call: TRBJ2-3; v_call: TRBV6-6; cdr3_nt: TGTGCCAGCAGTCCCCACACAGATACGCAGTATTTT; cdr3_aa: CASSPHTDTQYF
d_call: .; clone_size: .; cdr3_length: 12; j_call: TRBJ2-7; v_call: TRBV29-1; cdr3_nt: TGCAGCGTCAAACCAGGGGACTACGAGCAGTACTTC; cdr3_aa: CSVKPGDYEQYF
d_call: .; clone_size: few; cdr3_length: 15; j_call: TRBJ1-1; v_call: TRBV5-1; cdr3_nt: TGCGCCAGCAGCTTGTGGGCCCAGGGAGGCACTGAAGCTTTCTTT; cdr3_aa: CASSLWAQGGTEAFF
d_call: .; clone_size: .; cdr3_length: 14; j_call: TRBJ1-2; v_call: TRBV27; cdr3_nt: TGTGCCAGCAGTCCTCAACAGGGACTATATGGCTACACCTTC; cdr3_aa: CASSPQQGLYGYTF
d_call: .; clone_size: many; cdr3_length: 15; j_call: TRBJ1-1; v_call: TRBV4-1; cdr3_nt: TGCGCCAGCAGCCAAGATTCGGGGGGGTACACTGAAGCTTTCTTT; cdr3_aa: CASSQDSGGYTEAFF
d_call: .; clone_size: .; cdr3_length: 14; j_call: TRBJ2-7; v_call: TRBV6-5; cdr3_nt: TGTGCCAGCAGGCGGGGGACAGCCGCCTACGAGCAGTACTTC; cdr3_aa: CASRRGTAAYEQYF
d_call: TRBD1; clone_size: .; cdr3_length: 15; j_call: TRBJ1-5; v_call: TRBV4-3; cdr3_nt: TGCGCCAGCAGCCAAGATGGGACAGGTTATCAGCCCCAGCATTTT; cdr3_aa: CASSQDGTGYQPQHF
d_call: .; clone_size: .; cdr3_length: 15; j_call: TRBJ1-5; v_call: TRBV11-2; cdr3_nt: TGTGCCAGCAGCTTAATGGGTACAGAAAATCAGCCCCAGCATTTT; cdr3_aa: CASSLMGTENQPQHF
d_call: .; clone_size: .; cdr3_length: 14; j_call: TRBJ2-7; v_call: TRBV5-1; cdr3_nt: TGCGCCAGCAGCTTGGTGGAGGGGACTGGACCGCAGTACTTC; cdr3_aa: CASSLVEGTGPQYF
d_call: .; clone_size: few; cdr3_length: 16; j_call: TRBJ2-3; v_call: TRBV5-1; cdr3_nt: TGCGCCAGCAGCTTGGAACTTAGCGCTGGCACAGATACGCAGTATTTT; cdr3_aa: CASSLELSAGTDTQYF
d_call: .; clone_size: few; cdr3_length: 13; j_call: TRBJ1-1; v_call: TRBV7-9; cdr3_nt: TGTGCCAGCAGCCCCGTAGGGAACACTGAAGCTTTCTTT; cdr3_aa: CASSPVGNTEAFF
d_call: .; clone_size: .; cdr3_length: 15; j_call: TRBJ2-7; v_call: TRBV6-5; cdr3_nt: TGTGCCAGCAGGTCCACCCTTGGGGCTTCTTACGAGCAGTACTTC; cdr3_aa: CASRSTLGASYEQYF
d_call: TRBD1; clone_size: .; cdr3_length: 16; j_call: TRBJ2-3; v_call: TRBV9; cdr3_nt: TGTGCCAGCAGCGAGTGGGGGACAGGCGGCACAGATACGCAGTATTTT; cdr3_aa: CASSEWGTGGTDTQYF
d_call: TRBD1; clone_size: .; cdr3_length: 16; j_call: TRBJ1-1; v_call: TRBV6-6; cdr3_nt: TGTGCCAGCAAGGGGCCCAGACAGGGCCAGAACACTGAAGCTTTCTTT; cdr3_aa: CASKGPRQGQNTEAFF
d_call: .; clone_size: few; cdr3_length: 12; j_call: TRBJ1-2; v_call: TRBV7-9; cdr3_nt: TGTGCCAGCAGCCAAGACAGCTATGGCTACACCTTC; cdr3_aa: CASSQDSYGYTF
d_call: TRBD2; clone_size: .; cdr3_length: 15; j_call: TRBJ2-1; v_call: TRBV6-5; cdr3_nt: TGTGCCAGCAGCAGAAGGACTAGTGCCTACAATGAGCAGTTCTTC; cdr3_aa: CASSRRTSAYNEQFF
d_call: .; clone_size: .; cdr3_length: 16; j_call: TRBJ1-4; v_call: TRBV4-1; cdr3_nt: TGCGCCAGCAGCCAAGGGGTCCAGACAACTAATGAAAAACTGTTTTTT; cdr3_aa: CASSQGVQTTNEKLFF
d_call: TRBD1; clone_size: .; cdr3_length: 15; j_call: TRBJ2-3; v_call: TRBV13; cdr3_nt: TGTGCCAGCAGCTTTCAGGGGGCTCAGACAGATACGCAGTATTTT; cdr3_aa: CASSFQGAQTDTQYF
d_call: TRBD2; clone_size: .; cdr3_length: 18; j_call: TRBJ2-2; v_call: TRBV9; cdr3_nt: TGTGCCAGCAGCGTAGCACCGCTAGCGGGCGCGAACACCGGGGAGCTGTTTTTT; cdr3_aa: CASSVAPLAGANTGELFF
d_call: .; clone_size: .; cdr3_length: 18; j_call: TRBJ1-1; v_call: TRBV4-1; cdr3_nt: TGCGCCAGCAGCCAAGATAGTACGAGGGGACGGAGGAACACTGAAGCTTTCTTT; cdr3_aa: CASSQDSTRGRRNTEAFF
d_call: .; clone_size: .; cdr3_length: 14; j_call: TRBJ1-2; v_call: TRBV6-6; cdr3_nt: TGTGCCAGCAGCCCTTGGGGGCCAGACTATGGCTACACCTTC; cdr3_aa: CASSPWGPDYGYTF
d_call: .; clone_size: .; cdr3_length: 12; j_call: TRBJ1-4; v_call: TRBV21-1; cdr3_nt: TGTGCCAGCAGCCACAGGGGGGAAAAACTGTTTTTT; cdr3_aa: CASSHRGEKLFF
d_call: .; clone_size: .; cdr3_length: 13; j_call: TRBJ2-7; v_call: TRBV19; cdr3_nt: TGTGCCAGTAGTATAGTACCCACGGGCGAGCAGTACTTC; cdr3_aa: CASSIVPTGEQYF
d_call: TRBD1; clone_size: .; cdr3_length: 17; j_call: TRBJ2-7; v_call: TRBV7-9; cdr3_nt: TGTGCCAGCAGCTTAGCGTGGGGACAGGGGATTGCCTACGAGCAGTACTTC; cdr3_aa: CASSLAWGQGIAYEQYF
d_call: .; clone_size: .; cdr3_length: 15; j_call: TRBJ1-4; v_call: TRBV7-9; cdr3_nt: TGTGCCAGCAGCCCCCGAGGGGGGTATAATGAAAAACTGTTTTTT; cdr3_aa: CASSPRGGYNEKLFF
d_call: .; clone_size: few; cdr3_length: 13; j_call: TRBJ2-7; v_call: TRBV4-3; cdr3_nt: TGCGCCAGCAGCCAAGACTCCTACTACGAGCAGTACTTC; cdr3_aa: CASSQDSYYEQYF
d_call: .; clone_size: .; cdr3_length: 11; j_call: TRBJ2-1; v_call: TRBV20-1; cdr3_nt: TGCAGTGCTTTGGTCCTAGGCGAGCAGTTCTTC; cdr3_aa: CSALVLGEQFF
d_call: .; clone_size: .; cdr3_length: 14; j_call: TRBJ1-4; v_call: TRBV9; cdr3_nt: TGTGCCAGCAGCGGAGCCGGGGACACTGGTCTTCTGTTTTTT; cdr3_aa: CASSGAGDTGLLFF
d_call: .; clone_size: .; cdr3_length: 15; j_call: TRBJ1-1; v_call: TRBV21-1; cdr3_nt: TGTGCCAGCAGCAAGGACAGCCCTCTGAGTACTGAAGCTTTCTTT; cdr3_aa: CASSKDSPLSTEAFF
d_call: TRBD1; clone_size: .; cdr3_length: 15; j_call: TRBJ1-5; v_call: TRBV2; cdr3_nt: TGTGCCAGCAGTGAAGGGCCACAGGGGTTGGAGCCCCAGCATTTT; cdr3_aa: CASSEGPQGLEPQHF
d_call: .; clone_size: .; cdr3_length: 12; j_call: TRBJ2-7; v_call: TRBV18; cdr3_nt: TGTGCCAGCTCACCACGAGACGACGAGCAGTACTTC; cdr3_aa: CASSPRDDEQYF
d_call: .; clone_size: .; cdr3_length: 13; j_call: TRBJ1-6; v_call: TRBV7-2; cdr3_nt: TGTGCCAGCAGCTCGGTCGGGGGTCTGTCCCTCCACTTT; cdr3_aa: CASSSVGGLSLHF
d_call: .; clone_size: .; cdr3_length: 14; j_call: TRBJ1-6; v_call: TRBV7-8; cdr3_nt: TGTGCCAGCAGCTTAGGCGGGGGGGCATCACCCCTCCACTTT; cdr3_aa: CASSLGGGASPLHF
d_call: .; clone_size: .; cdr3_length: 12; j_call: TRBJ1-1; v_call: TRBV6-6; cdr3_nt: TGTGCCAGCAGTTTTGGAAACACTGAAGCTTTCTTT; cdr3_aa: CASSFGNTEAFF
d_call: .; clone_size: .; cdr3_length: 11; j_call: TRBJ2-4; v_call: TRBV2; cdr3_nt: TGTGCCAGCAGTGACCGGGACATTCAGTACTTC; cdr3_aa: CASSDRDIQYF
d_call: TRBD1; clone_size: .; cdr3_length: 15; j_call: TRBJ1-5; v_call: TRBV5-6; cdr3_nt: TGTGCCAGCAGCTGGGGAGGACAGGGGGACCAGCCCCAGCATTTT; cdr3_aa: CASSWGGQGDQPQHF
d_call: .; clone_size: .; cdr3_length: 18; j_call: TRBJ1-2; v_call: TRBV18; cdr3_nt: TGTGCCAGCTCATTATCGGGACAAATCCTGTTTAAGGACTATGGCTACACCTTC; cdr3_aa: CASSLSGQILFKDYGYTF
d_call: .; clone_size: .; cdr3_length: 16; j_call: TRBJ2-3; v_call: TRBV27; cdr3_nt: TGTGCCAGCAGTTCCCGGGTTATGAGGATCACAGATACGCAGTATTTT; cdr3_aa: CASSSRVMRITDTQYF
d_call: .; clone_size: .; cdr3_length: 15; j_call: TRBJ2-2; v_call: TRBV9; cdr3_nt: TGTGCCAGCAGCGTAGAGGGGGGACCCACCGGGGAGCTGTTTTTT; cdr3_aa: CASSVEGGPTGELFF
d_call: .; clone_size: .; cdr3_length: 13; j_call: TRBJ1-1; v_call: TRBV7-3; cdr3_nt: TGTGCCAGCAGCTTAGGACTCGGGGCTGAAGCTTTCTTT; cdr3_aa: CASSLGLGAEAFF
d_call: .; clone_size: .; cdr3_length: 14; j_call: TRBJ2-7; v_call: TRBV2; cdr3_nt: TGTGCCAGCAGACTAACAGGGTTCTCCTACGAGCAGTACTTC; cdr3_aa: CASRLTGFSYEQYF
d_call: .; clone_size: .; cdr3_length: 13; j_call: TRBJ2-2; v_call: TRBV29-1; cdr3_nt: TGCAGCGTTCCCTATGTGAACACCGGGGAGCTGTTTTTT; cdr3_aa: CSVPYVNTGELFF
d_call: .; clone_size: .; cdr3_length: 14; j_call: TRBJ1-1; v_call: TRBV27; cdr3_nt: TGTGCCAGCAGTTTATCGTCGGAGAACACTGAAGCTTTCTTT; cdr3_aa: CASSLSSENTEAFF
d_call: TRBD1; clone_size: .; cdr3_length: 13; j_call: TRBJ1-2; v_call: TRBV30; cdr3_nt: TGTGCCTGGGAGACAGGGAATAACTATGGCTACACCTTC; cdr3_aa: CAWETGNNYGYTF
d_call: .; clone_size: once; cdr3_length: 16; j_call: TRBJ1-1; v_call: TRBV6-5; cdr3_nt: TGTGCCAGCAGTTATCGGCCATCGGGGGGTGACACTGAAGCTTTCTTT; cdr3_aa: CASSYRPSGGDTEAFF
d_call: .; clone_size: .; cdr3_length: 14; j_call: TRBJ2-7; v_call: TRBV6-5; cdr3_nt: TGTGCCAGCAGTTACGACGGGCCAACCTACGAGCAGTACTTC; cdr3_aa: CASSYDGPTYEQYF
d_call: TRBD1; clone_size: .; cdr3_length: 15; j_call: TRBJ2-7; v_call: TRBV10-3; cdr3_nt: TGTGCCATCAGTGAGTCGACAGGGGGGTCCTACGAGCAGTACTTC; cdr3_aa: CAISESTGGSYEQYF
d_call: TRBD1; clone_size: .; cdr3_length: 15; j_call: TRBJ2-3; v_call: TRBV6-5; cdr3_nt: TGTGCCAGCAGTTACGTAGGGGGCGTCACAGATACGCAGTATTTT; cdr3_aa: CASSYVGGVTDTQYF
d_call: TRBD1; clone_size: .; cdr3_length: 17; j_call: TRBJ2-2; v_call: TRBV4-1; cdr3_nt: TGCGCCAGCAGCCCGGGCAGGGGGCCTTCGAACACCGGGGAGCTGTTTTTT; cdr3_aa: CASSPGRGPSNTGELFF
d_call: TRBD1; clone_size: .; cdr3_length: 10; j_call: TRBJ2-5; v_call: TRBV29-1; cdr3_nt: TGCAGCGCGACAGGGAAGACCCAGTACTTC; cdr3_aa: CSATGKTQYF
d_call: TRBD1; clone_size: .; cdr3_length: 13; j_call: TRBJ1-5; v_call: TRBV2; cdr3_nt: TGTGCCAGCATGGGACAGTCCAATCAGCCCCAGCATTTT; cdr3_aa: CASMGQSNQPQHF
d_call: .; clone_size: .; cdr3_length: 12; j_call: TRBJ1-4; v_call: TRBV27; cdr3_nt: TGTGCCAGCAGTCCAACCCTGGGGGAACTGTTTTTT; cdr3_aa: CASSPTLGELFF
d_call: .; clone_size: once; cdr3_length: 12; j_call: TRBJ2-7; v_call: TRBV18; cdr3_nt: TGTGCCAGCTCACAAGCGGGCTACGAGCAGTACTTC; cdr3_aa: CASSQAGYEQYF